This record covers a single TCR beta chain. The data derive from a study of radiotherapy plus CTLA-4 blockade in lung cancer. Clones were sequenced by immunoSEQ multiplex PCR, and TCRdb holds only the in-frame ones, with some missing. The table lists fewer than 35,000 clones, roughly four fifths of them singletons. The V and J ends lost 5 bases and 2 bases, in that order; junction bases with no gene match: 7. CDR1 and CDR2 (germline): PRHDT, FYEKMQ (reference sequence). The CDR3 spans 15 residues. The rearrangement joins TRBV13 to TRBJ2-5, with 8 bases aligning to TRBD2. This specimen was peripheral blood, taken from a patient treated with radiotherapy plus ipilimumab. This sequence originates from a human donor with non-small cell lung cancer that progressed on radiotherapy plus ipilimumab. The CDR3 sequence: CASSATGGPQETQYF. The CDR3 nucleotides read TGTGCCAGCAGCGCGACGGGGGGGCCACAAGAGACCCAGTACTTC.